The rows below give T cell receptor beta chains drawn from one sample of a study of T cells expressing NK-cell markers. TCRdb reprocessed the 5' RACE reads, with one entry per CDR3 protein and no DNA. Here the sample table reports some 460,000 distinct CDR3 sequences. The sequenced sample was blood T cells: a sorted CD56 or NKG2C T cell subset, CD4+ or CD8+ T cells, or bulk PBMC T cells (not recorded which). The source is a woman between 45 and 65 years old in good health. CDR3s include the opening cysteine and the closing phenylalanine or tryptophan.

CASSETYRDGPFATNEKLFF | TRBJ1-4 | TRBV25-1
CASSYTDTGETQYF | TRBJ2-5 | TRBV5-6
CASSSRVQGNSNQPQHF | TRBJ1-5 | TRBV7-9
CASGGYWVAEAFF | TRBJ1-1 | TRBV12-3/TRBV12-4
CASSGDRGIDTQYF | TRBJ2-3 | TRBV2
CAIRSSLGVKETQYF | TRBJ2-5 | TRBV10-3
CSARDSGLADTGELFF | TRBJ2-2 | TRBV20-1
CASSPGLGTGTEAFF | TRBJ1-1 | TRBV7-2
CAISEGGLTKETQYF | TRBJ2-5 | TRBV10-3
CAIKQGVNEQFF | TRBJ2-1 | TRBV6-6
CASSQVKSGLLQPQHF | TRBJ1-5 | TRBV4-1